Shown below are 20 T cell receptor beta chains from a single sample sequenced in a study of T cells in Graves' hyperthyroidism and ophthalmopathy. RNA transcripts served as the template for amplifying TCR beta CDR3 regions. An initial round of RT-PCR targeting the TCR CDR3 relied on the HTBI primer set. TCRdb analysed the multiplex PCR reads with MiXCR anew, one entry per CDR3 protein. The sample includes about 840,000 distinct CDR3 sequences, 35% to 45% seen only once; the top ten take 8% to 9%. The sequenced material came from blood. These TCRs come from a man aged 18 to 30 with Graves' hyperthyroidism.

For the CDR3, the DNA is TGTGCCAGCAGCCCCCGGGACAGCACCTACGAGCAGTACTTC. Translated: CASSPRDSTYEQYF. This sequence joins TRBV7-9 and TRBJ2-7; 7 bases map to TRBD1. The junction had 6 bases not matched to a gene; V was cut back by 5 bases and J by 2 bases. Germline-derived CDR1 and CDR2 are SEHNR and FQNEAQ (reference sequence). The CDR3 totals 14 residues.

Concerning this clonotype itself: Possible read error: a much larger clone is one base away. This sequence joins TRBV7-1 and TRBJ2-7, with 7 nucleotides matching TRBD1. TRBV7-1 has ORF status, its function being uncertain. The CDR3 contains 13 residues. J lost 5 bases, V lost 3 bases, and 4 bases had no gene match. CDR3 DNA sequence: TGTGCCAGCAGCTCCGGGACAGATGACGAGCAGTACTTC. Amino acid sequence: CASSSGTDDEQYF.

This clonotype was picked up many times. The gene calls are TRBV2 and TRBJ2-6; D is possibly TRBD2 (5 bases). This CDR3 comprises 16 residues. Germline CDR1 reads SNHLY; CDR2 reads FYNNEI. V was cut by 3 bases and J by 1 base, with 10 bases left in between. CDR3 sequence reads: CASSDRRASGANVLTF. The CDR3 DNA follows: TGTGCCAGCAGTGATCGGCGGGCTTCTGGGGCCAACGTCCTGACTTTC. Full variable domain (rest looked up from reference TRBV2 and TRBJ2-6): EPEVTQTPSHQVTQMGQEVILRCVPISNHLYFYWYRQILGQKVEFLVSFYNNEISEKSEIFDDQFSVERPDGSNFTLKIRSTKLEDSAMYFCASSDRRASGANVLTFGAGSRLTVL.

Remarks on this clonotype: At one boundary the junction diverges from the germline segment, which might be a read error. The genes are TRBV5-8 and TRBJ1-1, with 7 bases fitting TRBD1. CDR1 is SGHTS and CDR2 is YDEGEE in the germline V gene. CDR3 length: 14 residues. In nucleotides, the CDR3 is TGTGCCAACAGCTTGGGGTCAGGGGGCACTGAAGCTTTCTTT. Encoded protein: CANSLGSGGTEAFF.

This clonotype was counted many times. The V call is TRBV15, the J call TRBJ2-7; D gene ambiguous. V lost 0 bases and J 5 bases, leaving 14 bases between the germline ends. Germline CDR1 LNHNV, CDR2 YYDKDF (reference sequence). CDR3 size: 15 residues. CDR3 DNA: TGTGCCACCAGCAGAGATTTAGGCCTACCCCACGAGCAGTACTTC. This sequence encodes CATSRDLGLPHEQYF.

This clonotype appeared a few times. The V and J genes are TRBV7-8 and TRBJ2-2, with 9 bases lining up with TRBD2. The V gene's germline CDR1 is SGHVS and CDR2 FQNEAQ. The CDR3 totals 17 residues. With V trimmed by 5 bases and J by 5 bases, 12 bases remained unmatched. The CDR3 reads CASSIRGGSGRTGELFF. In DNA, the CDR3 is TGTGCCAGCAGCATACGGGGCGGGAGCGGGAGGACCGGGGAGCTGTTTTTT.

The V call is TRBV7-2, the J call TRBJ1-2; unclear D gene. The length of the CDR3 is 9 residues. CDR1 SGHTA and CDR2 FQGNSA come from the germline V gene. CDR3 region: CALADGYTF. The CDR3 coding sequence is TGTGCTTTGGCAGATGGCTACACCTTC. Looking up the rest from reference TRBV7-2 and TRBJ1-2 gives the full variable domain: GAGVSQSPSNKVTEKGKDVELRCDPISGHTALYWYRQSLGQGLEFLIYFQGNSAPDKSGLPSDRFSAERTGGSVSTLTIQRTQQEDSAVYLCALADGYTFGSGTRLTVV.

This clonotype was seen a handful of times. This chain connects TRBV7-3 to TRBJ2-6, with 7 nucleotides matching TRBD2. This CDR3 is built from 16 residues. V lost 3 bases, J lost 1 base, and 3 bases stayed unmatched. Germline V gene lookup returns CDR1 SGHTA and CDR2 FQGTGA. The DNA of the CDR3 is TGTGCCAGCAGCTTTTGGGGGGGTTCTGGGGCCAACGTCCTGACTTTC. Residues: CASSFWGGSGANVLTF.

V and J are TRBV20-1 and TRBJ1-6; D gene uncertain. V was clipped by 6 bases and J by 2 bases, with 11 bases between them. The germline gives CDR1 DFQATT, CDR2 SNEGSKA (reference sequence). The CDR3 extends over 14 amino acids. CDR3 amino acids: CSAKAGTYNSPLHF. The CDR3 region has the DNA TGCAGTGCCAAGGCCGGGACCTATAATTCACCCCTCCACTTT.

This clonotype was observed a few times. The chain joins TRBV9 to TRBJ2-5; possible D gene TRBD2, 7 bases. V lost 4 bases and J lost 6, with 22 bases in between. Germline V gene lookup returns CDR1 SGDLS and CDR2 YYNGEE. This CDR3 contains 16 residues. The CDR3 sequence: CASSPLGGEILKTQYF. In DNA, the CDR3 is TGTGCCAGCAGCCCTTTAGGGGGGGAGATTCTGAAGACCCAGTACTTC.

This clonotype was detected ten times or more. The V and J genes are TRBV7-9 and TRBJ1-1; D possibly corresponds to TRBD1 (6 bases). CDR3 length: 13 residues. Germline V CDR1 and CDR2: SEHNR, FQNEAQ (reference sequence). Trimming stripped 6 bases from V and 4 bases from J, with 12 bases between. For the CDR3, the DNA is TGTGCCAGCAGTTCTGGGGGCTTCACTGAAGCTTTCTTT. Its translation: CASSSGGFTEAFF.

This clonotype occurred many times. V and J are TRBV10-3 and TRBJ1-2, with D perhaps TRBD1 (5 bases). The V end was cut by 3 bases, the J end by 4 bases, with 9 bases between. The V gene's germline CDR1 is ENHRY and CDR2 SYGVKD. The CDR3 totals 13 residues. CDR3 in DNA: TGTGCCATCAGTGATGAGACAGTCTATGGCTACACCTTC. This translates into CAISDETVYGYTF.

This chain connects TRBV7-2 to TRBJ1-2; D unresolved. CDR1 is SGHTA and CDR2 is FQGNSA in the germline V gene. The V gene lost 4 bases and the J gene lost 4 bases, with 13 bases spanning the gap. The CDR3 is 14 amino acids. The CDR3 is CASSSEEVGYGYTF. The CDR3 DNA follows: TGTGCCAGCAGCTCCGAGGAGGTGGGCTATGGCTACACCTTC.

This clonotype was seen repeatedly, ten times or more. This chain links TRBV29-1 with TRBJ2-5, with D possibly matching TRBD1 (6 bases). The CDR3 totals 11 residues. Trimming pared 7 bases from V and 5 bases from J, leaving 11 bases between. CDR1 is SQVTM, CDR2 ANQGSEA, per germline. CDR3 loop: CSGQGPETQYF. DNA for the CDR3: TGCAGCGGCCAGGGGCCCGAGACCCAGTACTTC.

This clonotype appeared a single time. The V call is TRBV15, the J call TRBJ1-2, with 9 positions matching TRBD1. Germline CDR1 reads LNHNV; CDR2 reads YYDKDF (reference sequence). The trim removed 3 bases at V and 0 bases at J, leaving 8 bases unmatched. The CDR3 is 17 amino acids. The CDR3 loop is CATSSEPGQGTNYGYTF. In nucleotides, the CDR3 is TGTGCCACCAGCAGCGAACCGGGACAGGGAACTAACTATGGCTACACCTTC.

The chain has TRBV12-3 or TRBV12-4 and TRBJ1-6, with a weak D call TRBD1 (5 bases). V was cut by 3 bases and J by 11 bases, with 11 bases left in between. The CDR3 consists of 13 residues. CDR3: CASSFGGGPPLHF. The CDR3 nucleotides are TGTGCCAGCAGTTTCGGGGGTGGCCCACCCCTCCACTTT.

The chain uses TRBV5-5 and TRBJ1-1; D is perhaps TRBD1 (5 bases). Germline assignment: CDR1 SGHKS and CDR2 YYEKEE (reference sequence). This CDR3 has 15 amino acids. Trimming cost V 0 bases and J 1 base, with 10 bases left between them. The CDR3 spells CASSLDDSRNTEAFF. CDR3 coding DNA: TGTGCCAGCAGCTTGGATGACAGCCGGAACACTGAAGCTTTCTTT.

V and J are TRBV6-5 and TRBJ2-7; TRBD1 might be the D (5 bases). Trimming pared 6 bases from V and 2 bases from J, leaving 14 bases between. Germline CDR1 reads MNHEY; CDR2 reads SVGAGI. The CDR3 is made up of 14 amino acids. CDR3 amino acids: CASSPDTGPYEQYF. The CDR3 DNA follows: TGTGCCAGCAGCCCGGACACCGGACCCTACGAGCAGTACTTC.

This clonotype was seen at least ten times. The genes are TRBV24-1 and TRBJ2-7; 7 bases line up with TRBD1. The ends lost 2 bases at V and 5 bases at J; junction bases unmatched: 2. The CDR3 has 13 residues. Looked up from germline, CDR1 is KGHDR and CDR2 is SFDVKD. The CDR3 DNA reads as TGTGCCACCAGTGATTCAGGACAGGACGAGCAGTACTTC. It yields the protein CATSDSGQDEQYF.

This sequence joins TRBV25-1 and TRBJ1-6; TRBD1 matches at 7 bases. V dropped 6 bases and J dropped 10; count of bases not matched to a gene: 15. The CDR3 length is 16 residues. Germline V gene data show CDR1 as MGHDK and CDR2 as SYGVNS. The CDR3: CASSPSGQEASSPLHF. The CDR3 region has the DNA TGTGCCAGCAGCCCAAGTGGACAGGAGGCTAGCTCACCCCTCCACTTT. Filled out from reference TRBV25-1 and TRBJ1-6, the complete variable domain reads EADIYQTPRYLVIGTGKKITLECSQTMGHDKMYWYQQDPGMELHLIHYSYGVNSTEKGDLSSESTVSRIRTEHFPLTLESARPSHTSQYLCASSPSGQEASSPLHFGNGTRLTVT.